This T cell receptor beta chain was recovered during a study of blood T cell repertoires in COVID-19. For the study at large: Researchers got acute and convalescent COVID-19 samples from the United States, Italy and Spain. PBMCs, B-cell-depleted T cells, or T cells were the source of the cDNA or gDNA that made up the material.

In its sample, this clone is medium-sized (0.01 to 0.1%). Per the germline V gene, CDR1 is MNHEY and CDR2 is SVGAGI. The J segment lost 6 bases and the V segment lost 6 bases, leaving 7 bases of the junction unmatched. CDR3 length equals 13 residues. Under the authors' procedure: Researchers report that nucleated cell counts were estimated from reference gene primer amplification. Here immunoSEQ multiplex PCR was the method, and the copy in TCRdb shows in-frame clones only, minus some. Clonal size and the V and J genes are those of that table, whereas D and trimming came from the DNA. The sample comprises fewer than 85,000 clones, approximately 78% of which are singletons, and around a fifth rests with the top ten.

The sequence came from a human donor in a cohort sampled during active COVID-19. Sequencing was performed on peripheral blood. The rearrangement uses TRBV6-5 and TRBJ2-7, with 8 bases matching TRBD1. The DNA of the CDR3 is TGTGCCAGCAGCGGGACAGGAGGTGGCGAGCAGTACTTC. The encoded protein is CASSGTGGGEQYF.